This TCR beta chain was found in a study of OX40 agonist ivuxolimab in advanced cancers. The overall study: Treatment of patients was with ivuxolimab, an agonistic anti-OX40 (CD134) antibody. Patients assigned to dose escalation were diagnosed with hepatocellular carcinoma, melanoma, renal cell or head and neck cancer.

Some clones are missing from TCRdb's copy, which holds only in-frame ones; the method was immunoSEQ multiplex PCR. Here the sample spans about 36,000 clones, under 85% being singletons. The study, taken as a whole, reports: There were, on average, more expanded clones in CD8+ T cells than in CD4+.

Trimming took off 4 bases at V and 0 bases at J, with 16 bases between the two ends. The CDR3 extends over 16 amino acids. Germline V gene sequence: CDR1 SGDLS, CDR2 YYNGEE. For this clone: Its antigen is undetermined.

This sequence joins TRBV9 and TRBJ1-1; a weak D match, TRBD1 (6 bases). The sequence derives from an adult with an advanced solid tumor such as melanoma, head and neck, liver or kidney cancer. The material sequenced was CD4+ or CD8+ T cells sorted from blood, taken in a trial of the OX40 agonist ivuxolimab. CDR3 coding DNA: TGTGCCAGCAGCACCGTGGAGGGGGACTTGAACACTGAAGCTTTCTTT. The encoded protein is CASSTVEGDLNTEAFF.